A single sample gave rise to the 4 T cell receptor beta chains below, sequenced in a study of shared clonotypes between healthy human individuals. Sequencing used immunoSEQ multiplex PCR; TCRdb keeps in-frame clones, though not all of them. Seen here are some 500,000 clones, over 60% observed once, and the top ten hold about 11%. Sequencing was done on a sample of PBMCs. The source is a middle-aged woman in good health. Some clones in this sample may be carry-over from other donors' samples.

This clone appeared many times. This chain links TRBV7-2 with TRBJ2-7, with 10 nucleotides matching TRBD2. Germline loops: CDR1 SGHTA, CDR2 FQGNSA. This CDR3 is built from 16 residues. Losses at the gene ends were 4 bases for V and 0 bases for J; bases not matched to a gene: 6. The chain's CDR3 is CASSWSGLADSYEQYF. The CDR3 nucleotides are TGTGCCAGCAGCTGGTCCGGACTAGCGGACTCCTACGAGCAGTACTTC.

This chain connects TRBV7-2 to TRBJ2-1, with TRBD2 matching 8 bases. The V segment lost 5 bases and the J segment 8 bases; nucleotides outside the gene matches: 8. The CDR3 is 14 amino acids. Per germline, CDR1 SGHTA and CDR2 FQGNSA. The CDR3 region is CASSPRGGIDEQFF. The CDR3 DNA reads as TGTGCCAGCAGCCCACGGGGGGGTATCGATGAGCAGTTCTTC.

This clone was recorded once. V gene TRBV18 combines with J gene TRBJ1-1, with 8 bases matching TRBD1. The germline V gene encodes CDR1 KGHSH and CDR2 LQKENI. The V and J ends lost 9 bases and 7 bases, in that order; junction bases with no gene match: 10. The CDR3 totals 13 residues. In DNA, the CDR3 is TGTGCCAGTTTTCAGGGGGCGCGGGTTGAAGCTTTCTTT. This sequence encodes CASFQGARVEAFF. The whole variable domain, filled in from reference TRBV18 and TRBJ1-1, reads NAGVMQNPRHLVRRRGQEARLRCSPMKGHSHVYWYRQLPEEGLKFMVYLQKENIIDESGMPKERFSAEFPKEGPSILRIQQVVRGDSAAYFCASFQGARVEAFFGQGTRLTVV.

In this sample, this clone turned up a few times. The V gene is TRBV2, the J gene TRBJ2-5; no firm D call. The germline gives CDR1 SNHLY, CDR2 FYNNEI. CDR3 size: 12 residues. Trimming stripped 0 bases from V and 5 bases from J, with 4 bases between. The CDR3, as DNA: TGTGCCAGCAGTGAAGCGAGTGAGACCCAGTACTTC. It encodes CASSEASETQYF.